The subject of this entry is one T cell receptor beta chain. This sample stems from a study of T cell changes during pregnancy in multiple sclerosis. Measured with immunoSEQ multiplex PCR; TCRdb has only the in-frame clones, and not every one. Of about 70,000 clones listed, roughly 94% are singletons. Sequenced material: peripheral blood, taken in the third trimester of pregnancy. The clonotype originates from a female donor with multiple sclerosis, enrolled in a pregnancy study.

The CDR3 region has the DNA TGTGCCACCAGGGGCTTACGGAACACTGAAGCTTTCTTT. Translating it yields CATRGLRNTEAFF. J is TRBJ1-1 and V is TRBV2, with a weak D call TRBD1 (6 bases). The CDR3 runs 13 residues. Germline loops: CDR1 SNHLY, CDR2 FYNNEI. The germline V and J ends were trimmed by 10 bases and 1 base, with 13 bases remaining between them.